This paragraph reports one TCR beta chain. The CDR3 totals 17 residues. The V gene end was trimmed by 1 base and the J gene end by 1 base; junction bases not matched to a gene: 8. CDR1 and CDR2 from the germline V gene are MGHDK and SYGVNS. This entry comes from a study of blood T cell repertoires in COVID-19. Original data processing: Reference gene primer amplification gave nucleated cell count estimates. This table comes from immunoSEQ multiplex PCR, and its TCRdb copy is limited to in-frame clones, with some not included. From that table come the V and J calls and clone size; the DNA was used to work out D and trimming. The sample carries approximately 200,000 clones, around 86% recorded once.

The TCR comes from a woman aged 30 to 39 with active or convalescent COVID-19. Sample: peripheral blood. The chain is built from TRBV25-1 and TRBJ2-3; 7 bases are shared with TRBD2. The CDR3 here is CASSESTERDGTDTQYF. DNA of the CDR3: TGTGCCAGCAGTGAATCCACGGAGCGGGATGGCACAGATACGCAGTATTTT. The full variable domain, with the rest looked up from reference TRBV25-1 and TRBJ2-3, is EADIYQTPRYLVIGTGKKITLECSQTMGHDKMYWYQQDPGMELHLIHYSYGVNSTEKGDLSSESTVSRIRTEHFPLTLESARPSHTSQYLCASSESTERDGTDTQYFGPGTRLTVL.